This TCR beta chain was recorded in a study of blood T cells in healthy people across ages. General study points: Aged donors had fewer naive CD4+ cells and lower diversity than long-lived donors.

Trimming left V 4 bases short and J 8 bases short, with 15 bases between. This CDR3 has 13 amino acids. Per germline, CDR1 SGHRS and CDR2 YFSETQ. This clonotype was picked up one time. As yet, its antigen is unknown. Extraction of total RNA produced a minimum of 5.5 micrograms from each sample. A J-beta primer mix and a sample-barcoded 5' primer were used in a second PCR of about 7 to 12 cycles. Each cDNA molecule received a tag from a template-switch adaptor that had 12 random nucleotides. A single record per CDR3 protein comes from TCRdb applying MiXCR to the 5' RACE reads. The sample consists of about 730,000 distinct CDR3 sequences, 43% of them appearing once.

The source material was blood. The receptor comes from a woman in her fifties or sixties in good health. J is TRBJ1-2 and V is TRBV5-1, with D maybe TRBD1 (5 bases). CDR3 in DNA: TGCGCCAGCAGCGTGGGGCAGAAGGACGGCTACACCTTC. Protein sequence: CASSVGQKDGYTF.